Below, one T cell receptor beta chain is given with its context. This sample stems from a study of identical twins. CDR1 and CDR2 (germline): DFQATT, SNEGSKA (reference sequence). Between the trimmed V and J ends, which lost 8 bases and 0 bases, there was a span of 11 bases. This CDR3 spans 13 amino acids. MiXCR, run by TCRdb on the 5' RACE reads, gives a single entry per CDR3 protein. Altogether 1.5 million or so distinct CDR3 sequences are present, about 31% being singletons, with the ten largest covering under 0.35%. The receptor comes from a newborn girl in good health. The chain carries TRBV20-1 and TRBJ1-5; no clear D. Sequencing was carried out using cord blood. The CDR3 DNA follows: TGCAGTTGGGCAGGACGTAGCAATCAGCCCCAGCATTTT. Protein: CSWAGRSNQPQHF.